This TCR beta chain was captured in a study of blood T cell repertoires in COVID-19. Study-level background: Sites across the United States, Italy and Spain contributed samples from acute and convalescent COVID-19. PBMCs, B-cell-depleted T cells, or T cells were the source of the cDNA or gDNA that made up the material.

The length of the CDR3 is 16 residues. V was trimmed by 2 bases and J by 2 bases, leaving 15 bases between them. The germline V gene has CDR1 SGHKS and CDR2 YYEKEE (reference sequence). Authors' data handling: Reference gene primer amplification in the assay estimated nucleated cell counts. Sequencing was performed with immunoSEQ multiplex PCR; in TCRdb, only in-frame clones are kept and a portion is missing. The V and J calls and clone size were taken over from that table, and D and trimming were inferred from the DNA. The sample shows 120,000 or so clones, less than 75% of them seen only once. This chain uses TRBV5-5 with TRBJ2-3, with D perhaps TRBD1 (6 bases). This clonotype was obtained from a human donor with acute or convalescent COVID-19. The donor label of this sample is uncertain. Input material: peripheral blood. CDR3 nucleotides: TGTGCCAGCAGCTTTGGCGACAGGCCCATCACAGATACGCAGTATTTT. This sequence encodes CASSFGDRPITDTQYF.